This T cell receptor beta chain was identified in a study of identical twins. Carrying unique molecular identifiers, the cDNA also gained a universal primer site through template switching. TCRdb re-called the 5' RACE reads through MiXCR, storing one row per CDR3 protein. The top ten clones hold around 0.98% of a sample with 700,000 or so distinct CDR3 sequences, 8.6% of them seen once. This CDR3 comprises 13 residues. V lost 7 bases to trimming and J lost 1 base; unmatched junction nucleotides: 6. The germline gives CDR1 SQVTM, CDR2 ANQGSEA. These data also formed part of another study, on yellow fever vaccine responses in identical twins.

The clonotype was recovered from a woman younger than 30 in good health. The V call is TRBV29-1, the J call TRBJ1-1; 7 bases are a match to TRBD1. Input material: PBMCs. The CDR3 sequence is CSARTGWNTEAFF. As DNA, the CDR3 is TGCAGCGCCCGGACAGGATGGAACACTGAAGCTTTCTTT.